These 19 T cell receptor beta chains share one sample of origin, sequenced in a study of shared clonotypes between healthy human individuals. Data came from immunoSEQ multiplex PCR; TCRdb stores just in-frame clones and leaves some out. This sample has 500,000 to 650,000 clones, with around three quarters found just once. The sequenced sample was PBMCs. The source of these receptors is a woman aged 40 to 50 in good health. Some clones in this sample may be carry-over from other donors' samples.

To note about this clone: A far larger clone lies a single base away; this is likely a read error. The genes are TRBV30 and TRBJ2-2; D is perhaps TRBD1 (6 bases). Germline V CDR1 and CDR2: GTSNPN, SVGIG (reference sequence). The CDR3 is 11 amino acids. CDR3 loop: CATGNTGELLF. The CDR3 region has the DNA TGTGCCACAGGGAACACCGGGGAGCTGCTTTTT. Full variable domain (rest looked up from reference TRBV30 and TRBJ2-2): SQTIHQWPATLVQPVGSPLSLECTVEGTSNPNLYWYRQAAGRGLQLLFYSVGIGQISSEVPQNLSASRPQDRQFILSSKKLLLSDSGFYLCATGNTGELLFGEGSRLTVL.

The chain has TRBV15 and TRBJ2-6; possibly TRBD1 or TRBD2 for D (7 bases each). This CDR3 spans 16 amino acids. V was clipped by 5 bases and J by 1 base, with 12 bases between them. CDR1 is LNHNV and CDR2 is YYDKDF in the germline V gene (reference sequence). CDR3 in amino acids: CATSQGGFSGANVLTF. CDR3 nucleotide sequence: TGTGCCACCAGCCAGGGGGGGTTTTCTGGGGCCAACGTCCTGACTTTC.

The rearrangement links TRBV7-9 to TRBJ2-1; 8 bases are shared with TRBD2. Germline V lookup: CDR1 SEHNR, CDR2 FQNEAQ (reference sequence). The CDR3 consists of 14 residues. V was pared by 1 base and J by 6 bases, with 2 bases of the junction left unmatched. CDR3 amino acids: CASSLGSGSNEQFF. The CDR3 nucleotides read TGTGCCAGCAGCTTAGGGAGCGGGAGCAATGAGCAGTTCTTC.

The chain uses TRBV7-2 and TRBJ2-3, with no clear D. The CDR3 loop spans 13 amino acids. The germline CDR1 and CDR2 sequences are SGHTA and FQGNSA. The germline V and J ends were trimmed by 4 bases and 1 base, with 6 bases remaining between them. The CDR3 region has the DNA TGTGCCAGCAGCTACGGACGCACAGATACGCAGTATTTT. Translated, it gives CASSYGRTDTQYF.

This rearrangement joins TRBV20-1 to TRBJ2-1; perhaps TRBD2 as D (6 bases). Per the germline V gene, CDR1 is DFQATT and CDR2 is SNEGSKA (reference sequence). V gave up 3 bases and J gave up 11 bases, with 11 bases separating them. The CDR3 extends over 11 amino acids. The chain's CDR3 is CSARGSGQQFF. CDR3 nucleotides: TGCAGTGCTAGGGGTAGCGGACAGCAGTTCTTC.

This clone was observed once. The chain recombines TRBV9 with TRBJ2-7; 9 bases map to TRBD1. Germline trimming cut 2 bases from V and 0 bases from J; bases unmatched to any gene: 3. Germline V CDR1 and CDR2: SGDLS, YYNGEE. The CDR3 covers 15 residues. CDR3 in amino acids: CASSVGTGFSYEQYF. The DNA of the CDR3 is TGTGCCAGCAGCGTGGGGACAGGGTTCTCCTACGAGCAGTACTTC.

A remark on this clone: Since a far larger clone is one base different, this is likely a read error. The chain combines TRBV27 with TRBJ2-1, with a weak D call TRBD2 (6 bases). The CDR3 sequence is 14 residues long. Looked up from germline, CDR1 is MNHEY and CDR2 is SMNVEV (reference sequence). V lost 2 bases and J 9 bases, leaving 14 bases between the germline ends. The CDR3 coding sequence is TGTGCCAGCAGTTTAACAAGACCAGCGGGTGAGCAGTTCTTC. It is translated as CASSLTRPAGEQFF.

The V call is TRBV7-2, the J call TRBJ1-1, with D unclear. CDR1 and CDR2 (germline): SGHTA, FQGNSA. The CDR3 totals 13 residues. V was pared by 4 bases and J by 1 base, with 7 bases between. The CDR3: CASSSSRNTEAFF. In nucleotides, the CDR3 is TGTGCCAGCAGCTCCTCGAGGAACACTGAAGCTTTCTTT.

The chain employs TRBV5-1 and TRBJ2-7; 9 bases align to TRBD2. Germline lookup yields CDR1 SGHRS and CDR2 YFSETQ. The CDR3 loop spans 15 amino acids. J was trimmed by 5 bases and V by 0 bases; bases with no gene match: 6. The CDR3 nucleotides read TGCGCCAGCAGCTTGGGTTCCGGGACTAGCAACGAGCAGTACTTC. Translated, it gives CASSLGSGTSNEQYF. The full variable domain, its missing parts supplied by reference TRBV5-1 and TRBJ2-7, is KAGVTQTPRYLIKTRGQQVTLSCSPISGHRSVSWYQQTPGQGLQFLFEYFSETQRNKGNFPGRFSGRQFSNSRSEMNVSTLELGDSALYLCASSLGSGTSNEQYFGPGTRLTVT.

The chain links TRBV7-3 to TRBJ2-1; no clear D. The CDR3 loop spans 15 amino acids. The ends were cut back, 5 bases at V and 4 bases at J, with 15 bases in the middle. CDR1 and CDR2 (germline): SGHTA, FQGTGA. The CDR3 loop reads CASSNRPGRYNEQFF. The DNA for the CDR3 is TGTGCCAGCAGCAACAGACCTGGGCGGTACAATGAGCAGTTCTTC.

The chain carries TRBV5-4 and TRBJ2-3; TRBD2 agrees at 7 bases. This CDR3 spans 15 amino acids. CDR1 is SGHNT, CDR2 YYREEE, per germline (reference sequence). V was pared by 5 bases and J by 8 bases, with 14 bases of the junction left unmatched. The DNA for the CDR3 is TGTGCCAGCAGACCACCGGGACTATCTGCCGGTACGCAGTATTTT. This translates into CASRPPGLSAGTQYF.

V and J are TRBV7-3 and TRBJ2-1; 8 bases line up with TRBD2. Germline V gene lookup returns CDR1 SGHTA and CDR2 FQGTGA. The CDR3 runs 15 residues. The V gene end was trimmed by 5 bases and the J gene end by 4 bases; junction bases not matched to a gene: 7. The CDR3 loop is CASSPSLAEYNEQFF. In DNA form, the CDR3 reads TGTGCCAGCAGCCCATCACTAGCGGAGTACAATGAGCAGTTCTTC.

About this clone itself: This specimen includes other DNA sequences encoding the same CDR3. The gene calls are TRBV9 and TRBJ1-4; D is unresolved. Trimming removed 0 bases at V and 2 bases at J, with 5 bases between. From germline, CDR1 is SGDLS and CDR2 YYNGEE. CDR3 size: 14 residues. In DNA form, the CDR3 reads TGTGCCAGCAGCGTAGGGCCCACTAATGAAAAACTGTTTTTT. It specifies CASSVGPTNEKLFF. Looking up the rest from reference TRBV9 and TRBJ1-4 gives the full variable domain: DSGVTQTPKHLITATGQRVTLRCSPRSGDLSVYWYQQSLDQGLQFLIQYYNGEERAKGNILERFSAQQFPDLHSELNLSSLELGDSALYFCASSVGPTNEKLFFGSGTQLSVL.

CDR3 DNA: TGTGCCAGCAGTCCCATGACAGCAACTAATGAAAAACTGTTTTTT. Amino acid sequence: CASSPMTATNEKLFF. The chain combines TRBV28 with TRBJ1-4; possibly TRBD1 for D (5 bases). The CDR3 contains 15 residues. Germline V gives CDR1 MDHEN, CDR2 SYDVKM. Trimming shortened V by 5 bases and J by 0 bases, and 10 bases separated the two germline ends. The full variable domain, rest sourced from reference TRBV28 and TRBJ1-4, is DVKVTQSSRYLVKRTGEKVFLECVQDMDHENMFWYRQDPGLGLRLIYFSYDVKMKEKGDIPEGYSVSREKKERFSLILESASTNQTSMYLCASSPMTATNEKLFFGSGTQLSVL.

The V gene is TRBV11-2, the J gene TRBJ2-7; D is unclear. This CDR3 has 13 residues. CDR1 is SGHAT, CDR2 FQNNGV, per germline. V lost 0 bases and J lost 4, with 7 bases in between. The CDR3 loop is CASSLDALYEQYF. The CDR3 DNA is TGTGCCAGCAGCTTAGATGCACTTTACGAGCAGTACTTC.

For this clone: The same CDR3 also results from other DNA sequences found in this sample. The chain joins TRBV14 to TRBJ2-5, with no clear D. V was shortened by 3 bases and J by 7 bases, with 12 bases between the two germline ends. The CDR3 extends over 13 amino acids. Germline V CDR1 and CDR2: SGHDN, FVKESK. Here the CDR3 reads CASSHGARGTQYF. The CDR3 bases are TGTGCCAGCAGCCATGGTGCAAGAGGGACCCAGTACTTC.

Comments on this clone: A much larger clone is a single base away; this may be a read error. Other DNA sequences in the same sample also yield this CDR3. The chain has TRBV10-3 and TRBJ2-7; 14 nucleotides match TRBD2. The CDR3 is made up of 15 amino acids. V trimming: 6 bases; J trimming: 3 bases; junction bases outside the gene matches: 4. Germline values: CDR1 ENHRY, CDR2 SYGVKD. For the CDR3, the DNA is TGTGCCATCAGGGGGACTAGCGGGAGATACTACGAGCAGTACTTC. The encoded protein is CAIRGTSGRYYEQYF.

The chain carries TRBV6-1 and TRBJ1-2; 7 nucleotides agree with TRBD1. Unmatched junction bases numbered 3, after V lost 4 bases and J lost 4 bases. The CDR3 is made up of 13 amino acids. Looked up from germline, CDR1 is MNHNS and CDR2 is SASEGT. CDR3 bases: TGTGCCAGCAGTGTACAGGGGCCCTATGGCTACACCTTC. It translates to CASSVQGPYGYTF.

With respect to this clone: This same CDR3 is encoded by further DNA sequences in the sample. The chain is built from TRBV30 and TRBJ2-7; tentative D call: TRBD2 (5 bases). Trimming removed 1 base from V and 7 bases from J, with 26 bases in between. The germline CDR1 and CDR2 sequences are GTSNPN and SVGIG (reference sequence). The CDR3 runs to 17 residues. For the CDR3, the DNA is TGTGCCTGGAGTGGCCGGACGGCGGGCTATAAATCGGATGAGCAGTACTTC. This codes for CAWSGRTAGYKSDEQYF.